This T cell receptor beta chain was captured by sequencing in a study of T-cell reconstitution after alpha-beta-depleted transplantation in children. Note on this clonotype: Antigen unknown.

Study-wide results and caveats: It was newly produced T cells that mostly accounted for T-cell counts and diversity one year after transplant. The study traced high day-60 TCRbeta diversity in some patients to surviving recipient T cells and thymic progenitors. By about two months after transplant, alpha-beta T cells reportedly arose from several hundred graft clones that had expanded.

The CDR3 length is 15 residues. Looked up from germline, CDR1 is SGHRS and CDR2 is YFSETQ. V shed 4 bases, J shed 6 bases, and the junction held 10 bases outside the gene matches. Unique molecular identifiers were incorporated into the prepared TCRbeta library. Using its own MiXCR run on the PCR reads, TCRdb lists one record per CDR3 protein. Of around 30,000 distinct CDR3 sequences in the sample, around 7% are singletons; the top ten hold around 25%. This clonotype was sampled from a child younger than two who had a stem cell transplant for acute myeloid leukemia, so the T cells may come from the graft donor. The V and J genes are TRBV5-1 and TRBJ1-2; the match to TRBD1 covers 9 bases. Here the sequenced sample was peripheral blood, taken 60 days after TCRalphabeta/CD19-depleted stem cell transplant. In nucleotides, the CDR3 is TGCGCCAGCAGCCCCCGGACAGGGGCGGTGAATGGCTACACCTTC. It yields the protein CASSPRTGAVNGYTF.